This T cell receptor beta chain was retrieved from a study of neoadjuvant nivolumab and ipilimumab in lung cancer. Repertoires were generated with immunoSEQ multiplex PCR, while TCRdb's copy carries only in-frame clones and drops some. Of 5,500 to 8,500 clones listed, around 80% are singletons. The sample here was tumor tissue, taken after neoadjuvant nivolumab, alone or with ipilimumab, at or shortly before surgery. The clonotype comes from an adult with non-small cell lung cancer.

The CDR3 DNA reads TGTGCCAGCAGCTTAGCTTTGGACAGGGGTTGGAACACTGAAGCTTTCTTT. This encodes CASSLALDRGWNTEAFF. The chain uses TRBV7-9 and TRBJ1-1; 9 bases line up with TRBD1. This CDR3 has 17 residues. Germline-derived CDR1 and CDR2 are SEHNR and FQNEAQ (reference sequence). V lost 0 bases, J lost 1 base, and 6 bases stayed unmatched.